This T cell receptor beta chain originates from a study of control samples from healthy donors and cancer patients. Germline V CDR1 and CDR2: SEHNR, FQNEAQ (reference sequence). The V end was cut by 4 bases, the J end by 2 bases, with 14 bases between. This CDR3 is 15 amino acids long. Generated by immunoSEQ multiplex PCR, the TCRdb table keeps only in-frame clones and is missing some. The sample has tens of thousands of clones; roughly 92% are singletons. The J gene is TRBJ1-2, the V gene TRBV7-9; a weak D match, TRBD1 (5 bases). The sample consisted of PBMCs. The source of this sequence is a young man with colorectal cancer. In DNA form, the CDR3 reads TGTGCCAGCAGCTCTCCTGGGGACGGAAACTATGGCTACACCTTC. This translates into CASSSPGDGNYGYTF.